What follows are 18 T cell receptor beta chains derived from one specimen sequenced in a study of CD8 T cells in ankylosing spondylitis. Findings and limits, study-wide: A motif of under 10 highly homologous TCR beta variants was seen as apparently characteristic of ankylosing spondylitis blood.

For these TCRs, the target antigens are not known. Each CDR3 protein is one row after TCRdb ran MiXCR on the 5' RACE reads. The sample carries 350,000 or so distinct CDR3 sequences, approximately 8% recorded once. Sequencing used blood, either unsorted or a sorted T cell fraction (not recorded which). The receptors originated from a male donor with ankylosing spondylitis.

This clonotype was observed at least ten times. This CDR3 reads CATSSPRGLVDYGYTF. CDR3 bases: TGTGCCACCAGCAGTCCCAGGGGGCTAGTCGACTATGGCTACACCTTC. This chain uses TRBV15 with TRBJ1-2, with TRBD1 matching 8 bases. CDR1 and CDR2 (germline): LNHNV, YYDKDF (reference sequence). The junction had 9 bases not matched to a gene; V was cut back by 3 bases and J by 3 bases. The CDR3 contains 16 residues.

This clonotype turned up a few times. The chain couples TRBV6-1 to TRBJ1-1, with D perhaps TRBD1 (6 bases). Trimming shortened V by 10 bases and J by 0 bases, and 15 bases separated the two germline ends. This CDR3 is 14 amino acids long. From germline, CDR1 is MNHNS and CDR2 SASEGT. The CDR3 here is CATATGPMNTEAFF. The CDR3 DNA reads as TGTGCCACCGCGACAGGCCCCATGAACACTGAAGCTTTCTTT.

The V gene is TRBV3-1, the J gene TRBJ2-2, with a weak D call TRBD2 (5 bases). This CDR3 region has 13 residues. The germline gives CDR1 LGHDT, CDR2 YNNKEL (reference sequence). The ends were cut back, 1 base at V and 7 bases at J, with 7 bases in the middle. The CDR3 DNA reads TGTGCCAGCAGCCAAGTCGGGGTCGGGGAGCTGTTTTTT. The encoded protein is CASSQVGVGELFF.

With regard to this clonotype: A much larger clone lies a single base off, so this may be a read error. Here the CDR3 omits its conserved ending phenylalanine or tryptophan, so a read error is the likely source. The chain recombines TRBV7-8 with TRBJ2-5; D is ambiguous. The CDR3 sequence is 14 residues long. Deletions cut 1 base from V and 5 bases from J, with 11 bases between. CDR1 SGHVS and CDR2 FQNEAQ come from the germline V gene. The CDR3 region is CASSLDRLRETQYV. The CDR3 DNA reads TGTGCCAGCAGCTTAGATAGGCTGCGGGAGACCCAGTACGTC.

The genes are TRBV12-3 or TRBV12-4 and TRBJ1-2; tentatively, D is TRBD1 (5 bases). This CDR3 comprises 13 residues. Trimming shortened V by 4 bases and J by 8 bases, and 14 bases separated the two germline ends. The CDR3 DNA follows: TGTGCCAGCAGTTGGGGGGGAGATCGAGGCTACACCTTC. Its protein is CASSWGGDRGYTF.

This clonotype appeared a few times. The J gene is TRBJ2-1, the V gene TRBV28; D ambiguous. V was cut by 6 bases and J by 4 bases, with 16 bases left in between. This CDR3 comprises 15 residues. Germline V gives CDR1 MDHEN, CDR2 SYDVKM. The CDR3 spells CASSLLVEPYNEQFF. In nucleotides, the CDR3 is TGTGCCAGCAGCTTGCTGGTTGAGCCATACAATGAGCAGTTCTTC. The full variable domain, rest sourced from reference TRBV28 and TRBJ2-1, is DVKVTQSSRYLVKRTGEKVFLECVQDMDHENMFWYRQDPGLGLRLIYFSYDVKMKEKGDIPEGYSVSREKKERFSLILESASTNQTSMYLCASSLLVEPYNEQFFGPGTRLTVL.

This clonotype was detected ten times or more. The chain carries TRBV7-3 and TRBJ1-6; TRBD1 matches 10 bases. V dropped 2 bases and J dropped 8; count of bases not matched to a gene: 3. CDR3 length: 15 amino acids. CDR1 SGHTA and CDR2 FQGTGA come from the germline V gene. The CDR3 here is CASSLAGQGYSPLHF. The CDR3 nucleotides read TGTGCCAGCAGCTTAGCGGGACAGGGGTATTCACCCCTCCACTTT.

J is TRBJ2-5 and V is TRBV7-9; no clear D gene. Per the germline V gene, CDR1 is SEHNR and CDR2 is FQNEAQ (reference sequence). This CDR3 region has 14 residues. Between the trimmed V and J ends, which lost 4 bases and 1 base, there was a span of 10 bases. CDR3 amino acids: CASSSRETQETQYF. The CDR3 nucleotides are TGTGCCAGCAGCTCCCGCGAGACCCAAGAGACCCAGTACTTC.

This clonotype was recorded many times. The CDR3 spells CSAPGLRGYQPQHF. The CDR3 nucleotides are TGCAGTGCTCCGGGACTGAGGGGCTATCAGCCCCAGCATTTT. The chain joins TRBV20-1 to TRBJ1-5; possibly TRBD1 for D (5 bases). The CDR3 runs 14 residues. Germline V gene lookup returns CDR1 DFQATT and CDR2 SNEGSKA (reference sequence). Trimming took 5 bases from V and 5 from J, leaving 16 bases between them.

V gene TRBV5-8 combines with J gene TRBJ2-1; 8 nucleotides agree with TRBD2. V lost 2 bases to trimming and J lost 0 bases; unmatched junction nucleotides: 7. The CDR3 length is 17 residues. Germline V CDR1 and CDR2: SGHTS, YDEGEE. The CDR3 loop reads CASSLLAALSSYNEQFF. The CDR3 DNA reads TGTGCCAGCAGCTTACTAGCGGCCCTGAGCTCCTACAATGAGCAGTTCTTC. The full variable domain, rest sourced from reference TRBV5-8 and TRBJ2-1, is EAGVTQSPTHLIKTRGQQATLRCSPISGHTSVYWYQQALGLGLQFLLWYDEGEERNRGNFPPRFSGRQFPNYSSELNVNALELEDSALYLCASSLLAALSSYNEQFFGPGTRLTVL.

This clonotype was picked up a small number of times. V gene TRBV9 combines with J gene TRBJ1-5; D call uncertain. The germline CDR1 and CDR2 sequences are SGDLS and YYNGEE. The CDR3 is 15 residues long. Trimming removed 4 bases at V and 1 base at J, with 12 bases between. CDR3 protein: CASSPRGLSNQPQHF. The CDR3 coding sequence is TGTGCCAGCAGCCCTCGAGGGCTAAGCAATCAGCCCCAGCATTTT.

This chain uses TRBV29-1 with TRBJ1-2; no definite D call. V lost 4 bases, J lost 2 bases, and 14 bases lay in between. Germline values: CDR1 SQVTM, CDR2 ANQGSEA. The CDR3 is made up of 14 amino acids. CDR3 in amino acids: CSVGPPGSNYGYTF. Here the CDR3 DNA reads TGCAGCGTTGGGCCCCCGGGTTCGAACTATGGCTACACCTTC.

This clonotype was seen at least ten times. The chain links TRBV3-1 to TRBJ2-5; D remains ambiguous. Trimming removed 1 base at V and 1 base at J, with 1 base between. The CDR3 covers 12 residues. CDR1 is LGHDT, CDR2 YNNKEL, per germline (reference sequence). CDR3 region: CASSQGQETQYF. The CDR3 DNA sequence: TGTGCCAGCAGCCAAGGCCAAGAGACCCAGTACTTC.

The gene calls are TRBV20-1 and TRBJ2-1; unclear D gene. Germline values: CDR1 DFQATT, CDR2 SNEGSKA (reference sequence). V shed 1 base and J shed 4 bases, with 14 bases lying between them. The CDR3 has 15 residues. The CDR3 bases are TGCAGTGCTAGAGGGCAGTGGACGAGGTACAATGAGCAGTTCTTC. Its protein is CSARGQWTRYNEQFF.

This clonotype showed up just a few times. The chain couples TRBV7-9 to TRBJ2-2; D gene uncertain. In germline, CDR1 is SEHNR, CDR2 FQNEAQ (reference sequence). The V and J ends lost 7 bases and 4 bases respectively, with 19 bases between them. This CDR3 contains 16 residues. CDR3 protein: CASIPKVSHFTGELFF. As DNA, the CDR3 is TGTGCCAGCATCCCGAAGGTTTCACACTTCACCGGGGAGCTGTTTTTT. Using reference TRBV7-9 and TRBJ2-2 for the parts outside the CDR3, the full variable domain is DTGVSQNPRHKITKRGQNVTFRCDPISEHNRLYWYRQTLGQGPEFLTYFQNEAQLEKSRLLSDRFSAERPKGSFSTLEIQRTEQGDSAMYLCASIPKVSHFTGELFFGEGSRLTVL.

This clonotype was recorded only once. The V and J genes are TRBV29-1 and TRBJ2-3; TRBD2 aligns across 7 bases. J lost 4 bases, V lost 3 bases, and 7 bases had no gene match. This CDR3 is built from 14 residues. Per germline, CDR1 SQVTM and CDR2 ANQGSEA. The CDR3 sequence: CSVEEGGIPDTQYF. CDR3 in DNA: TGCAGCGTTGAGGAGGGAGGGATCCCAGATACGCAGTATTTT.

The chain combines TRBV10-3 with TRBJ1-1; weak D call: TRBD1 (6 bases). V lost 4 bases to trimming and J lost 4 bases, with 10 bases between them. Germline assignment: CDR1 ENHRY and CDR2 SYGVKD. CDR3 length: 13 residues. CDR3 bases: TGTGCCATCAGTGGCCGGGGGGCCACTGAAGCTTTCTTT. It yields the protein CAISGRGATEAFF.

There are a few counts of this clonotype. The CDR3 loop reads CASSLAGIVAQETQYF. In nucleotides, the CDR3 is TGTGCCAGCAGCTTAGCGGGGATAGTCGCCCAAGAGACCCAGTACTTC. The chain carries TRBV7-7 and TRBJ2-5; D gene ambiguous. CDR1 and CDR2 from the germline V gene are SSHAT and FNYEAQ (reference sequence). This CDR3 has 16 residues. V was shortened by 0 bases and J by 1 base, with 12 bases between the two germline ends.